The clone carrying this T cell receptor beta chain has only a few counts. Its antigen remains unknown. The germline CDR1 and CDR2 sequences are SNHLY and FYNNEI. The CDR3 runs to 13 residues. V shed 7 bases and J 0 bases; nucleotides not matched to a gene: 2. This sample is part of a study of cytomegalovirus exposure and HLA in healthy donors. Looking at the study overall: Out of about 179 million T cells, an earlier analysis found some 110 million unique TCR beta sequences in total. Whole-study findings and limits: Cytomegalovirus association was assigned to approximately 160 TCR beta chains.

60 Vbeta and 13 Jbeta primers were used in PCR. Assay: immunoSEQ multiplex PCR; the TCRdb copy retains only in-frame clones and omits some. Altogether roughly 69,000 clones are present, roughly 70% being singletons, with the ten largest covering roughly 15%. The sample taken for sequencing was PBMCs. The TCR comes from a male donor in good health and CMV-seropositive. The rearrangement uses TRBV2 and TRBJ1-1; 7 positions agree with TRBD1. The CDR3 sequence: CASTGQMNTEAFF. The CDR3 DNA follows: TGTGCCAGCACGGGACAGATGAACACTGAAGCTTTCTTT.